This TCR beta chain was retrieved from a study of blood T cell repertoires in COVID-19. TCRdb keeps only in-frame clones here, not all; method: immunoSEQ multiplex PCR. The table has more than 150,000 clones, more than 85% seen once; the top ten hold around 3%. Germline trimming cut 4 bases from V and 5 bases from J; bases unmatched to any gene: 7. Per the germline V gene, CDR1 is MNHEY and CDR2 is SMNVEV (reference sequence). This CDR3 region has 16 residues. The receptor's source is a man aged 40-50 years with active or convalescent COVID-19. The chain recombines TRBV27 with TRBJ2-2, with 10 bases identical to TRBD1. The sequenced sample was peripheral blood. CDR3 in amino acids: CASSYSPGQGTGELFF. CDR3 DNA: TGTGCCAGCAGTTATTCGCCGGGACAGGGGACCGGGGAGCTGTTTTTT.